This T cell receptor beta chain was profiled in a study of blood T cell repertoires in COVID-19. This CDR3 has 14 residues. Looked up from germline, CDR1 is LNHNV and CDR2 is YYDKDF (reference sequence). The V gene end was trimmed by 2 bases and the J gene end by 10 bases; junction bases not matched to a gene: 10. Profiled with immunoSEQ multiplex PCR; TCRdb holds only in-frame clones, not every one. This sample has under 250,000 clones, with 92% found just once. V is TRBV15 and J is TRBJ2-7, with 8 bases fitting TRBD1. The sample taken for sequencing was peripheral blood. The clonotype comes from a man younger than 45 with acute or convalescent COVID-19. DNA for the CDR3: TGTGCCACCAGCAGAAACTATGGACAGGGAGGACAGTACTTC. It specifies CATSRNYGQGGQYF. Drawing the rest from reference TRBV15 and TRBJ2-7, the complete variable domain is DAMVIQNPRYQVTQFGKPVTLSCSQTLNHNVMYWYQQKSSQAPKLLFHYYDKDFNNEADTPDNFQSRRPNTSFCFLDIRSPGLGDTAMYLCATSRNYGQGGQYFGPGTRLTVT.